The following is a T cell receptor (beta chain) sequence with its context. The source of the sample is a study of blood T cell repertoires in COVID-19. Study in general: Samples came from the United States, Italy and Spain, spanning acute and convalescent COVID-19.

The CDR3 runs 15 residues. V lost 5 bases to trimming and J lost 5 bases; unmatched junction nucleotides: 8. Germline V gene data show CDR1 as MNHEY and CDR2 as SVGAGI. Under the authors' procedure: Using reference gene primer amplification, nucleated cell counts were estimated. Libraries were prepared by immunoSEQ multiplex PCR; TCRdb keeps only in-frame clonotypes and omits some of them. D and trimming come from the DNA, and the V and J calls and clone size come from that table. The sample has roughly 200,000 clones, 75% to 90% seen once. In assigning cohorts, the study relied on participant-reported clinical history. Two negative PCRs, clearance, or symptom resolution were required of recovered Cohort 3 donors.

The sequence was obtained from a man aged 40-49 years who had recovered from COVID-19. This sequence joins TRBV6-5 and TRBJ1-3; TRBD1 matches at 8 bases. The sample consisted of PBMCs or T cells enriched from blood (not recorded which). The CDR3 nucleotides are TGTGCCAGCAGTCCAGACAGGGGAGCGAGAAACACCATATATTTT. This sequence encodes CASSPDRGARNTIYF.